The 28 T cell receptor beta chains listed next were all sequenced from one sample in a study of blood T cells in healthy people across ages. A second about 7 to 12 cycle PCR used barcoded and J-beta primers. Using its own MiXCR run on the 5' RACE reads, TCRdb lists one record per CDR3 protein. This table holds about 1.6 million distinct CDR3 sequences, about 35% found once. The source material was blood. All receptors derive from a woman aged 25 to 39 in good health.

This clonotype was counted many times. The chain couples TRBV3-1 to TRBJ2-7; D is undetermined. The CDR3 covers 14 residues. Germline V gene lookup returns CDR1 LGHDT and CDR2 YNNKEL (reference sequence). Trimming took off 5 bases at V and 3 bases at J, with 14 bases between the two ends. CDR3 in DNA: TGTGCCAGCAGCTTAGGCACCTCCGTCTACGAGCAGTACTTC. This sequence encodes CASSLGTSVYEQYF.

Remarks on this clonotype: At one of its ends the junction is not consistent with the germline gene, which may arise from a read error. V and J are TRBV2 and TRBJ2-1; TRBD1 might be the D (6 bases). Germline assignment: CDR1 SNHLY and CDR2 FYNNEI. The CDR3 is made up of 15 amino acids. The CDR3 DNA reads TGTGCCGGCAGTGTTACAGGGCAGTCCTACAATGAGCAGTTCTTC. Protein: CAGSVTGQSYNEQFF.

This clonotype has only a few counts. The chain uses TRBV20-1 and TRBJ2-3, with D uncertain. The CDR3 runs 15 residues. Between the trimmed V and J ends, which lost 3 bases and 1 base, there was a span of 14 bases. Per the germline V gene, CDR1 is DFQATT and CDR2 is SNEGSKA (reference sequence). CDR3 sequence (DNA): TGCAGTGCTAGTAGCTGGCAGAGGCGCACAGATACGCAGTATTTT. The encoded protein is CSASSWQRRTDTQYF.

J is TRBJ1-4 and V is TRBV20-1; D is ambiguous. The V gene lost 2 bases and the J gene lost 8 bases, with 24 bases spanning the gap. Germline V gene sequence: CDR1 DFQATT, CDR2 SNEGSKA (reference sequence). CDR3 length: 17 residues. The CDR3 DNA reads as TGCAGTGCTAGAAGTAATGGCCCAAACCCAAATGGGGAAAAACTGTTTTTT. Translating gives CSARSNGPNPNGEKLFF.

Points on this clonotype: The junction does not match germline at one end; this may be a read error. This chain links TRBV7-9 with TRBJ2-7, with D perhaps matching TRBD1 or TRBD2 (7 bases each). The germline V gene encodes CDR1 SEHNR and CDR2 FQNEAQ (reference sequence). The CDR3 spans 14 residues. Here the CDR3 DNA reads TGTACCAGCAGCTCAGGGGGGGGCCCCTACGAGCAGTACTTC. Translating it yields CTSSSGGGPYEQYF.

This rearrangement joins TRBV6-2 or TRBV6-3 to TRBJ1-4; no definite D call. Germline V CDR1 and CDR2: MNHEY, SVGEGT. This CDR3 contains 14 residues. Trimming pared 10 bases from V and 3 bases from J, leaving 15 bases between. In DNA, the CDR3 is TGTGCCACCGCTACGAGGGCCTCTAATGAAAAACTGTTTTTT. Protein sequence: CATATRASNEKLFF.

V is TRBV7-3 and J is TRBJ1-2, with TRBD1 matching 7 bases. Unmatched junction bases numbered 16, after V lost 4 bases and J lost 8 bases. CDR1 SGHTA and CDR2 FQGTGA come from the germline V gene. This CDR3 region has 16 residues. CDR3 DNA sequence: TGTGCCAGCAGCTCTACGCCCGACAGGGAAGTGAGAGGCTACACCTTC. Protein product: CASSSTPDREVRGYTF. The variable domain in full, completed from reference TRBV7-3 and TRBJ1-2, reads GAGVSQTPSNKVTEKGKYVELRCDPISGHTALYWYRQSLGQGPEFLIYFQGTGAADDSGLPNDRFFAVRPEGSVSTLKIQRTERGDSAVYLCASSSTPDREVRGYTFGSGTRLTVV.

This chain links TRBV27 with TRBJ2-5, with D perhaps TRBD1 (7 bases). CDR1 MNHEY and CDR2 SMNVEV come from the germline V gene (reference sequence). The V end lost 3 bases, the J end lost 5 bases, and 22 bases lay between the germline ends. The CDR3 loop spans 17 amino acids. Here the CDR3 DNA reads TGTGCCAGCAGTTTCCAATCGACAGGGAGGATTGGGGAGACCCAGTACTTC. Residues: CASSFQSTGRIGETQYF.

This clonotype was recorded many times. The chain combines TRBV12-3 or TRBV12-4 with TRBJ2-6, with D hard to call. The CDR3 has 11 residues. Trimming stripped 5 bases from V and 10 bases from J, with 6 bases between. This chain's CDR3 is CASSARNVLTF. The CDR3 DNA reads TGTGCCAGCAGTGCTAGAAACGTCCTGACTTTC.

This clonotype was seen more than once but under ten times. CDR3 nucleotides: TGTGCTAGTGGCCCAGATGGGGGCTACGAGCAGTACTTC. This gives the protein CASGPDGGYEQYF. The chain combines TRBV12-5 with TRBJ2-7, with D perhaps TRBD1 or TRBD2 (5 bases each). V dropped 6 bases and J dropped 3 bases, with 12 bases sitting between them. This CDR3 has 13 residues. Germline CDR1 is LGHNT and CDR2 is FRNRAP.

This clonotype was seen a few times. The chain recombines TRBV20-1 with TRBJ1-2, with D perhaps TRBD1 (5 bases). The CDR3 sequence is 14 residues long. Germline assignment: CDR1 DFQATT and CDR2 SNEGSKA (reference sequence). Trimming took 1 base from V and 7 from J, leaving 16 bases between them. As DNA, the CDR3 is TGCAGTGCTAGAGTCGTGGGCAGGGATGCTGGCTACACCTTC. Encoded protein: CSARVVGRDAGYTF.

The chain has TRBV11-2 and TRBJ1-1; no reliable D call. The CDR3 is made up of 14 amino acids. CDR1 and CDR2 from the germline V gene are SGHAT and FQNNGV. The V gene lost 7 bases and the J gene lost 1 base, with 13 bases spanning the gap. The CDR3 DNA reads TGTGCCAGCACCCCCTCCGGGAGGAACACTGAAGCTTTCTTT. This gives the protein CASTPSGRNTEAFF.

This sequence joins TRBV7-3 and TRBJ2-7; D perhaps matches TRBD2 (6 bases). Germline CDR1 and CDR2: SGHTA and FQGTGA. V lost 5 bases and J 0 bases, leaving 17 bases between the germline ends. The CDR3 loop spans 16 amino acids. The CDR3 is CASSQMGGSSSYEQYF. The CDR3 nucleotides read TGTGCCAGCAGCCAGATGGGGGGATCCAGCTCCTACGAGCAGTACTTC.

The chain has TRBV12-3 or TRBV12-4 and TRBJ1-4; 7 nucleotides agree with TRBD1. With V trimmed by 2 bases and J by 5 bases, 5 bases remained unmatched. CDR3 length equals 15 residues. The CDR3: CASSLLGQKNEKLFF. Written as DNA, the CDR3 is TGTGCCAGCAGTTTATTGGGACAGAAAAATGAAAAACTGTTTTTT.

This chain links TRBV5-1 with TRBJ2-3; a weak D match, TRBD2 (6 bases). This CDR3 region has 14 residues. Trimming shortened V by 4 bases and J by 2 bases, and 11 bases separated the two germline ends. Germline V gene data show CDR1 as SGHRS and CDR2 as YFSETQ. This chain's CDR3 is CASSRRVDTDTQYF. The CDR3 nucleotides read TGCGCCAGCAGCAGGAGGGTGGACACAGATACGCAGTATTTT. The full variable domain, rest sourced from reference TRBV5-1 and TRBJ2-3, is KAGVTQTPRYLIKTRGQQVTLSCSPISGHRSVSWYQQTPGQGLQFLFEYFSETQRNKGNFPGRFSGRQFSNSRSEMNVSTLELGDSALYLCASSRRVDTDTQYFGPGTRLTVL.

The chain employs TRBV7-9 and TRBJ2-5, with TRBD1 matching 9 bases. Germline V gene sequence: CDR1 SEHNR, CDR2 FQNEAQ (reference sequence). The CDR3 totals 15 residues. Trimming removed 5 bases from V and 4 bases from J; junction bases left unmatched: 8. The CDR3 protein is CASSLGQGIGETQYF. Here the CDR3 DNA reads TGTGCCAGCAGCCTGGGACAGGGAATAGGAGAGACCCAGTACTTC. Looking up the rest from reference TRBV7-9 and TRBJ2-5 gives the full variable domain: DTGVSQNPRHKITKRGQNVTFRCDPISEHNRLYWYRQTLGQGPEFLTYFQNEAQLEKSRLLSDRFSAERPKGSFSTLEIQRTEQGDSAMYLCASSLGQGIGETQYFGPGTRLLVL.

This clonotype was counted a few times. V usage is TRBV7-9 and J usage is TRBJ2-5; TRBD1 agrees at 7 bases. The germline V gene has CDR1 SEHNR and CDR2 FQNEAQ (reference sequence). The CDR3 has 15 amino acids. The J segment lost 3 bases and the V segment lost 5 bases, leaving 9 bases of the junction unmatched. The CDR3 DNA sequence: TGTGCCAGCAGCCCCGGGACAGTCCTAAAAGAGACCCAGTACTTC. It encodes CASSPGTVLKETQYF.

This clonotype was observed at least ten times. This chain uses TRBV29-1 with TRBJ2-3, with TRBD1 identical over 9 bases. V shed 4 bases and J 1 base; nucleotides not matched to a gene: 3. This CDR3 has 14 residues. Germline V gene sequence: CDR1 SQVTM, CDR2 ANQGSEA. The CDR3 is CSVVRTGGTDTQYF. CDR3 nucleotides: TGCAGCGTTGTCAGGACAGGGGGCACAGATACGCAGTATTTT.

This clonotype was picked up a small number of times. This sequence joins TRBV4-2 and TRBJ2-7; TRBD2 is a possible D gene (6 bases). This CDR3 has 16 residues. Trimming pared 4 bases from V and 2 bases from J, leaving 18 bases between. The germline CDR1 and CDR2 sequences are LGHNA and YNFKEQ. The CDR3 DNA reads TGTGCCAGCAGCCCCCCCGACAGAGGGAGGACCTACGAGCAGTACTTC. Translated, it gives CASSPPDRGRTYEQYF.

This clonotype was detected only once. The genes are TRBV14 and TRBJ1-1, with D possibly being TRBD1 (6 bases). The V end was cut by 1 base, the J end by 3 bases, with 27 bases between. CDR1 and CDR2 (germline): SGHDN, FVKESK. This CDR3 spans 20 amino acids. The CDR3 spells CASSQGIAWGGTWADTEAFF. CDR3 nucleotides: TGTGCCAGCAGCCAAGGTATCGCGTGGGGGGGCACCTGGGCGGACACTGAAGCTTTCTTT.

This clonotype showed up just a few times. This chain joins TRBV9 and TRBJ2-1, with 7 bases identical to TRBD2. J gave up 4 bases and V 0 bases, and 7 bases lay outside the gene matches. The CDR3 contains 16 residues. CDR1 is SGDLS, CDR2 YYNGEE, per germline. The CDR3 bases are TGTGCCAGCAGCGTAGTATCGGGAGGCGGGTACAATGAGCAGTTCTTC. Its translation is CASSVVSGGGYNEQFF.

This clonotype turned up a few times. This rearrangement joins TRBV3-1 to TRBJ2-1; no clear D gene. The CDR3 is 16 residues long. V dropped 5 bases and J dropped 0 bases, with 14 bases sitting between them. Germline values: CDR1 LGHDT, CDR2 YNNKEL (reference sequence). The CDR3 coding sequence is TGTGCCAGCAGCTACGTTCGACAACTCTCCTACAATGAGCAGTTCTTC. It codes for CASSYVRQLSYNEQFF.

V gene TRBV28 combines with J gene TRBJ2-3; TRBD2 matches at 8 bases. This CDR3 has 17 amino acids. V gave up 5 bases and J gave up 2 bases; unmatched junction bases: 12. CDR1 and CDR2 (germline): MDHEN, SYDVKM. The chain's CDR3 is CASSGGSGGRNTDTQYF. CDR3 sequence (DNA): TGTGCCAGCAGTGGGGGTTCGGGAGGGAGAAACACAGATACGCAGTATTTT.

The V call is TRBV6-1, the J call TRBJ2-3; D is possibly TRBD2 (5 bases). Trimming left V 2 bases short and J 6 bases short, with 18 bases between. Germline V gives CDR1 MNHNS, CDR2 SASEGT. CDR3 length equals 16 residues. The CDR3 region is CASSERLRVIGDTQYF. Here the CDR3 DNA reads TGTGCCAGCAGTGAACGATTGAGGGTAATAGGGGATACGCAGTATTTT.

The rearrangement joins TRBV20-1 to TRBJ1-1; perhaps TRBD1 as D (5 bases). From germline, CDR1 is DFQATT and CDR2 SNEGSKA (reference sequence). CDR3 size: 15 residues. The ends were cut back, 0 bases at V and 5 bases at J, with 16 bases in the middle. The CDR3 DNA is TGCAGTGCTAGAGATCGGGGAAGGGGTGTTACTGAAGCTTTCTTT. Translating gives CSARDRGRGVTEAFF.

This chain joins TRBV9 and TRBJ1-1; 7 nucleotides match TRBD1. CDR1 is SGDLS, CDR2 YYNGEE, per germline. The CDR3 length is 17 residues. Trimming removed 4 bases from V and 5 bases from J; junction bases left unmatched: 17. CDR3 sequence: CASSSYGVRTGETEAFF. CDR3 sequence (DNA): TGTGCCAGCAGCTCCTATGGGGTTAGGACAGGAGAGACTGAAGCTTTCTTT.

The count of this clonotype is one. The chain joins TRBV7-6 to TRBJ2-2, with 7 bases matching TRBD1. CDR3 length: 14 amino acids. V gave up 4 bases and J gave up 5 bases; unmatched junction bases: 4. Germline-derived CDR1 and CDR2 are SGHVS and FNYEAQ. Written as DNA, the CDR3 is TGTGCCAGCAGCTCGGACAGGTTAACCGGGGAGCTGTTTTTT. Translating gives CASSSDRLTGELFF.

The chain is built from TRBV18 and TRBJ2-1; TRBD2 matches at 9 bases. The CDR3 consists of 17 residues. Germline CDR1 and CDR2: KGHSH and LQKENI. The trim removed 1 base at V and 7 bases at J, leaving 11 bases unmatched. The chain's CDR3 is CASSPQSRVLAGNEQFF. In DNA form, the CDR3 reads TGTGCCAGCTCACCACAGTCCAGGGTTCTAGCGGGGAATGAGCAGTTCTTC.